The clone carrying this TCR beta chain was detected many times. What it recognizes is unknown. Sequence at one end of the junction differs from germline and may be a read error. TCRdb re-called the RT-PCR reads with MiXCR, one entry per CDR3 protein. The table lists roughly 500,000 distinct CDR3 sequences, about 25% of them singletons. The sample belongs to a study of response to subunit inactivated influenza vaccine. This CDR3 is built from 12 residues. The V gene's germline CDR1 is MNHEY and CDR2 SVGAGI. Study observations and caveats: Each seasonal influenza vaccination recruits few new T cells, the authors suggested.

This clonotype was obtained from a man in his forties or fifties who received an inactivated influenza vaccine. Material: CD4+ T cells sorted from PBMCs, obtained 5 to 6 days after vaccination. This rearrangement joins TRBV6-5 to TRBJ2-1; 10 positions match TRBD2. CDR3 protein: CASSSSGGAGIF. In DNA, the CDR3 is TGTGCCAGCTCTTCAAGCGGGGGGGCCGGCATCTTC.